This T cell receptor (beta chain) was retrieved from a study of blood T cell repertoires in COVID-19. Study-level background: The cDNA or gDNA used as material had been derived from T cells, B-cell-depleted T cells, or PBMCs.

Repertoires were generated with immunoSEQ multiplex PCR, while TCRdb's copy carries only in-frame clones and drops some. The data hold about 49,000 clones, with about 85% observed a single time. In germline, CDR1 is WNHNN, CDR2 SYGVQD (reference sequence). CDR3 length: 12 amino acids. Between the trimmed V and J ends, which lost 0 bases and 5 bases, there was a span of 5 bases. Sequenced input: peripheral blood. The receptor's source is a human donor in a cohort sampled during active COVID-19. The J gene is TRBJ2-7, the V gene TRBV10-1; D unresolved. The CDR3 region has the DNA TGCGCCAGCAGTGAGTCTGAGAACGAGCAGTACTTC. Amino acids: CASSESENEQYF.